This T cell receptor (beta chain) was recorded in a study of T cells in Graves' hyperthyroidism and ophthalmopathy. The J segment lost 7 bases and the V segment lost 7 bases, leaving 6 bases of the junction unmatched. The CDR3 has 14 amino acids. CDR1 and CDR2 from the germline V gene are MDHEN and SYDVKM. Authors of the study amplified TCR beta CDR3 regions from RNA transcripts. A set of HTBI primers served as the primers for a first-round RT-PCR of the TCR CDR3. TCRdb recomputed calls from the multiplex PCR reads with MiXCR, one row per CDR3 protein. The sample records some 720,000 distinct CDR3 sequences, about 17% being singletons. Stable Graves' hyperthyroidism denoted no ophthalmopathy progression over 18 months. Patients were excluded because of uncontrolled infection, other autoimmune disease, pregnancy or lactation.

The chain uses TRBV28 and TRBJ1-6, with 8 bases aligning to TRBD1. The sequence came from a man between 18 and 35 years old with Graves' hyperthyroidism. The sequencing input was blood. The CDR3 is CASNYQGANSPLHF. The CDR3 DNA sequence: TGTGCCAGCAACTATCAGGGGGCGAATTCACCCCTCCACTTT.